A single sample gave rise to the 21 T cell receptor beta chains below, sequenced in a study of T-cell reconstitution after alpha-beta-depleted transplantation in children. Researchers prepared the TCRbeta library using unique molecular identifiers, the study reports. TCRdb re-called the PCR reads with MiXCR, one entry per CDR3 protein. The table has approximately 390,000 distinct CDR3 sequences, roughly a tenth seen once. The sample consisted of PBMCs from the stem cell graft donor, taken from the stem cell graft. Receptors were obtained from a human donor who donated a stem cell graft to a child with acute myeloid leukemia.

The rearrangement uses TRBV12-3 or TRBV12-4 and TRBJ2-1, with D possibly TRBD2 on 5 matching bases. V shed 5 bases and J shed 8 bases, with 13 bases lying between them. The CDR3 spans 13 residues. The CDR3 nucleotides are TGTGCCAGCAGTCCCCAAGCGGTGGATGAGCAGTTCTTC. As protein: CASSPQAVDEQFF.

This clonotype was recorded many times. The gene calls are TRBV20-1 and TRBJ2-5, with 7 bases matching TRBD2. With 3 bases clipped from V and 5 bases from J, the junction kept 9 bases outside the gene matches. CDR3 length equals 14 residues. Germline CDR1 and CDR2: DFQATT and SNEGSKA (reference sequence). CDR3 region: CSARGGLVGETQYF. CDR3 sequence (DNA): TGCAGTGCTAGGGGAGGACTAGTCGGCGAGACCCAGTACTTC.

The chain uses TRBV27 and TRBJ2-2, with no clear D. The V end was cut by 4 bases, the J end by 0 bases, with 9 bases between. Germline V CDR1 and CDR2: MNHEY, SMNVEV (reference sequence). CDR3 size: 15 residues. The CDR3 nucleotides read TGTGCCAGCAGTTATGGCTGGGCGAACACCGGGGAGCTGTTTTTT. Translating it yields CASSYGWANTGELFF.

V and J are TRBV20-1 and TRBJ2-5, with D tentatively TRBD1 (5 bases). The germline gives CDR1 DFQATT, CDR2 SNEGSKA (reference sequence). The V and J ends lost 6 bases and 4 bases respectively, with 12 bases between them. The CDR3 runs 12 residues. The CDR3 region has the DNA TGCAGTGCCGTCCAAAGGGGAGAGACCCAGTACTTC. It is translated as CSAVQRGETQYF.

This clonotype was seen many times. V usage is TRBV27 and J usage is TRBJ1-5; D is unresolved. CDR3 size: 12 residues. Germline CDR1 MNHEY, CDR2 SMNVEV (reference sequence). Trimming stripped 6 bases from V and 10 bases from J, with 13 bases between. DNA of the CDR3: TGTGCCAGCAGGGCTACATCAGGACCCCAGCATTTT. Amino acids: CASRATSGPQHF.

In its sample, this clonotype was seen many times. The V gene is TRBV6-2 or TRBV6-3, the J gene TRBJ2-3; 8 positions match TRBD2. The CDR3 covers 15 residues. J was trimmed by 2 bases and V by 10 bases; bases with no gene match: 11. The germline V gene encodes CDR1 MNHEY and CDR2 SVGEGT. The CDR3 loop reads CATFSGRAHTDTQYF. CDR3 DNA sequence: TGTGCCACCTTCAGCGGGAGAGCTCACACAGATACGCAGTATTTT.

This clonotype showed up just a few times. The chain is built from TRBV20-1 and TRBJ2-1; a possible D gene is TRBD2 (5 bases). CDR1 is DFQATT, CDR2 SNEGSKA, per germline (reference sequence). The germline V and J ends were trimmed by 6 bases and 8 bases, with 11 bases remaining between them. The CDR3 is made up of 11 amino acids. This CDR3 reads CSATRAHEQFF. The CDR3 nucleotides are TGCAGTGCCACGAGGGCCCATGAGCAGTTCTTC.

At least ten counts were recorded for this clonotype. The V gene is TRBV13, the J gene TRBJ2-1; 7 bases map to TRBD1. Germline loops: CDR1 PRHDT, CDR2 FYEKMQ (reference sequence). The CDR3 covers 17 residues. Losses at the gene ends were 5 bases for V and 6 bases for J; bases not matched to a gene: 16. The CDR3 is CASSQGGIGQPSNEQFF. The CDR3 coding sequence is TGTGCCAGCAGCCAAGGGGGCATAGGGCAGCCCTCCAATGAGCAGTTCTTC.

The chain employs TRBV10-3 and TRBJ2-5; TRBD2 might be the D (5 bases). Looked up from germline, CDR1 is ENHRY and CDR2 is SYGVKD. This CDR3 contains 15 residues. V lost 2 bases and J 5 bases, leaving 15 bases between the germline ends. Here the CDR3 DNA reads TGTGCCATCAGTGAGCCACTAGTGGGAGAGGAGACCCAGTACTTC. This codes for CAISEPLVGEETQYF.

This clonotype was detected a few times. V gene TRBV5-1 combines with J gene TRBJ2-7, with no clear D. V dropped 0 bases and J dropped 3 bases, with 13 bases sitting between them. The V gene's germline CDR1 is SGHRS and CDR2 YFSETQ. The CDR3 is 15 amino acids. The CDR3 spells CASSLDPGPIYEQYF. In DNA form, the CDR3 reads TGCGCCAGCAGCTTGGACCCAGGACCCATCTACGAGCAGTACTTC.

This clonotype has more than one count but fewer than ten. V usage is TRBV12-5 and J usage is TRBJ2-6; the D is unclear. The CDR3 length is 13 residues. Looked up from germline, CDR1 is LGHNT and CDR2 is FRNRAP. Trimming took 4 bases from V and 3 from J, leaving 4 bases between them. This CDR3 is CASGYGGANVLTF. CDR3 nucleotide sequence: TGTGCTAGTGGTTATGGTGGGGCCAACGTCCTGACTTTC.

This clonotype was seen many times. The V and J genes are TRBV5-5 and TRBJ2-3; D gene uncertain. In germline, CDR1 is SGHKS, CDR2 YYEKEE (reference sequence). V lost 0 bases, J lost 3 bases, and 8 bases lay in between. The CDR3 has 14 residues. The CDR3 sequence is CASSLAGPTDTQYF. The CDR3 DNA reads TGTGCCAGCAGCTTGGCTGGCCCGACAGATACGCAGTATTTT.

The chain joins TRBV20-1 to TRBJ2-1, with D possibly being TRBD1 (5 bases). The CDR3 runs 15 residues. V was trimmed by 0 bases and J by 8 bases, leaving 17 bases between them. Germline V gene lookup returns CDR1 DFQATT and CDR2 SNEGSKA (reference sequence). The CDR3 DNA is TGCAGTGCTAGAGATCCCCAGCAGGGATCTTATGAGCAGTTCTTC. Translating it yields CSARDPQQGSYEQFF.

V and J are TRBV3-1 and TRBJ2-3, with a possible D match to TRBD2 (5 bases). The V gene lost 1 base and the J gene lost 4 bases, with 15 bases spanning the gap. Per germline, CDR1 LGHDT and CDR2 YNNKEL (reference sequence). The CDR3 loop spans 16 amino acids. CDR3 loop: CASSQVRGFIADTQYF. For the CDR3, the DNA is TGTGCCAGCAGCCAAGTCCGGGGATTTATTGCAGATACGCAGTATTTT.

This clonotype was seen a handful of times. The chain couples TRBV7-2 to TRBJ2-1; D possibly corresponds to TRBD2 (5 bases). Germline V lookup: CDR1 SGHTA, CDR2 FQGNSA. The germline V and J ends were trimmed by 5 bases and 3 bases, with 14 bases remaining between them. The CDR3 totals 15 residues. The CDR3 region has the DNA TGTGCCAGCAGCCCAACTAGGCTTAACTACAATGAGCAGTTCTTC. Amino acid sequence: CASSPTRLNYNEQFF.

This clonotype was counted between two and nine times. The rearrangement uses TRBV5-5 and TRBJ2-3; no definite D call. Germline assignment: CDR1 SGHKS and CDR2 YYEKEE (reference sequence). Between the trimmed V and J ends, which lost 2 bases and 4 bases, there was a span of 5 bases. The CDR3 covers 12 residues. CDR3 in DNA: TGTGCCAGCAGCTTTGAAGCAGATACGCAGTATTTT. It encodes CASSFEADTQYF.

The genes are TRBV7-3 and TRBJ2-7; TRBD2 aligns across 12 bases. This CDR3 region has 15 residues. Per germline, CDR1 SGHTA and CDR2 FQGTGA. V lost 5 bases and J lost 3; bases outside the gene matches: 5. This CDR3 reads CASSQTSGSFYEQYF. In DNA form, the CDR3 reads TGTGCCAGCAGCCAGACTAGCGGGAGCTTCTACGAGCAGTACTTC. Drawing the rest from reference TRBV7-3 and TRBJ2-7, the complete variable domain is GAGVSQTPSNKVTEKGKYVELRCDPISGHTALYWYRQSLGQGPEFLIYFQGTGAADDSGLPNDRFFAVRPEGSVSTLKIQRTERGDSAVYLCASSQTSGSFYEQYFGPGTRLTVT.

This clonotype was recorded at least ten times. The chain is built from TRBV10-3 and TRBJ2-1, with 9 bases aligning to TRBD2. The CDR3 is 16 residues long. Germline loops: CDR1 ENHRY, CDR2 SYGVKD. J gave up 5 bases and V 0 bases, and 5 bases lay outside the gene matches. The CDR3 nucleotides read TGTGCCATCAGTGAGTCGGGGACTAGCATCCACAATGAGCAGTTCTTC. Encoded protein: CAISESGTSIHNEQFF.

Only a few counts were recorded for this clonotype. The J gene is TRBJ2-1, the V gene TRBV5-1; TRBD2 matches at 7 bases. The CDR3 has 16 amino acids. Germline loops: CDR1 SGHRS, CDR2 YFSETQ. With 0 bases clipped from V and 4 bases from J, the junction kept 7 bases outside the gene matches. The CDR3 nucleotides are TGCGCCAGCAGCTTGGCCCCGGGAGGCGGGTACAATGAGCAGTTCTTC. It yields the protein CASSLAPGGGYNEQFF.

This clonotype was counted only a few times. The V and J genes are TRBV9 and TRBJ2-1, with 8 bases fitting TRBD2. CDR3 size: 15 residues. V shed 4 bases, J shed 7 bases, and the junction held 10 bases outside the gene matches. Germline assignment: CDR1 SGDLS and CDR2 YYNGEE. The CDR3 DNA sequence: TGTGCCAGCAGCATCAGCGGGAGTAGGGGAAATGAGCAGTTCTTC. It encodes CASSISGSRGNEQFF.

Only a few counts were recorded for this clonotype. The rearrangement uses TRBV7-9 and TRBJ1-2, with a tentative D call TRBD1 (5 bases). The CDR3 sequence is 15 residues long. Germline CDR1 and CDR2: SEHNR and FQNEAQ (reference sequence). V dropped 1 base and J dropped 8 bases, with 17 bases sitting between them. This chain's CDR3 is CASSLGEGPGDGYTF. The CDR3 DNA sequence: TGTGCCAGCAGCTTAGGAGAGGGGCCGGGTGACGGCTACACCTTC.